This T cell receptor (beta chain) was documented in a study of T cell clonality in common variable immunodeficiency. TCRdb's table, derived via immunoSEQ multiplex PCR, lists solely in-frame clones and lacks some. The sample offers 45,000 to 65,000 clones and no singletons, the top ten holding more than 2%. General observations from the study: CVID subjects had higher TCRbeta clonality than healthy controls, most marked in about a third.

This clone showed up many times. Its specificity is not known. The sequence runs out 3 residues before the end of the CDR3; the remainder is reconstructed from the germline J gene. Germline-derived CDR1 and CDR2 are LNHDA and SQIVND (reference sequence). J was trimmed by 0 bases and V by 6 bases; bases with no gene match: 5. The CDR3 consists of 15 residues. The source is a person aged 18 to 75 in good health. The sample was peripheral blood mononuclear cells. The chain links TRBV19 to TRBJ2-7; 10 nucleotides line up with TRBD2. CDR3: CASRDLAGVSYEQYF. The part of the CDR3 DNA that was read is TGTGCCAGTAGAGATCTAGCGGGAGTCTCCTACGAG.